Below, 31 T cell receptor beta chains from the same sample are listed, as sequenced in a study of blood T cell repertoires in COVID-19. Data came from immunoSEQ multiplex PCR; TCRdb stores just in-frame clones and leaves some out. The table includes 250,000 or so clones, 80% to 90% detected once. Sequenced input: PBMCs or T cells enriched from blood (not recorded which). These receptors originate from a woman between 50 and 59 years old who had recovered from COVID-19.

The V call is TRBV6-5, the J call TRBJ2-7; 8 bases align to TRBD1. This CDR3 contains 15 residues. The J segment lost 6 bases and the V segment lost 6 bases, leaving 13 bases of the junction unmatched. Germline V CDR1 and CDR2: MNHEY, SVGAGI. Written as DNA, the CDR3 is TGTGCCAGCAGCCAAATCCGTGACAGGGGATCCGAGCAGTACTTC. As protein: CASSQIRDRGSEQYF.

This chain uses TRBV2 with TRBJ1-1; no clear D. The CDR3 extends over 14 amino acids. Per the germline V gene, CDR1 is SNHLY and CDR2 is FYNNEI. V lost 8 bases, J lost 2 bases, and 15 bases lay in between. As DNA, the CDR3 is TGTGCCAGCGGCCTCAGCAGGTTAAACACTGAAGCTTTCTTT. Amino acids: CASGLSRLNTEAFF.

The chain recombines TRBV19 with TRBJ2-1, with 9 bases aligning to TRBD2. CDR3 length equals 15 residues. Per germline, CDR1 LNHDA and CDR2 SQIVND (reference sequence). The trim removed 6 bases at V and 6 bases at J, leaving 9 bases unmatched. CDR3 sequence: CASRQVSGGINEQFF. For the CDR3, the DNA is TGTGCCAGTAGACAAGTCAGCGGGGGGATCAATGAGCAGTTCTTC.

This chain's CDR3 is CASRRLDTGELFF. The CDR3 DNA reads TGTGCCAGCAGGAGGTTGGACACCGGGGAGCTGTTTTTT. The chain has TRBV12-3 or TRBV12-4 and TRBJ2-2; D is unclear. V was trimmed by 6 bases and J by 3 bases, leaving 8 bases between them. CDR3 size: 13 residues.

The chain couples TRBV12-5 to TRBJ2-2; maybe TRBD2 (6 bases). Germline V gene sequence: CDR1 LGHNT, CDR2 FRNRAP. This CDR3 is 16 amino acids long. With 6 bases removed from V and 0 bases from J, the gap between germline ends came to 14 bases. The DNA for the CDR3 is TGTGCTAGTGGCCTCTTCGGAGGGGCGAACACCGGGGAGCTGTTTTTT. Protein product: CASGLFGGANTGELFF. Combining the CDR3 with reference TRBV12-5 and TRBJ2-2 gives the whole variable domain DARVTQTPRHKVTEMGQEVTMRCQPILGHNTVFWYRQTMMQGLELLAYFRNRAPLDDSGMPKDRFSAEMPDATLATLKIQPSEPRDSAVYFCASGLFGGANTGELFFGEGSRLTVL.

This sequence joins TRBV28 and TRBJ2-7; 11 bases are shared with TRBD2. Germline CDR1 reads MDHEN; CDR2 reads SYDVKM. The CDR3 contains 13 residues. Trimming took 9 bases from V and 3 from J; bases not matched to a gene: 4. The CDR3 spells CASSLAGGYEQYF. The CDR3 bases are TGTGCCAGTTCCCTAGCGGGGGGCTACGAGCAGTACTTC.

CDR3 DNA: TGCGCCAGCAGTGAGGGCAGGGGGCGAGGCTACACCTTC. This codes for CASSEGRGRGYTF. This rearrangement joins TRBV10-1 to TRBJ1-2; 8 bases are a match to TRBD1. CDR1 is WNHNN and CDR2 is SYGVQD in the germline V gene (reference sequence). V lost 2 bases to trimming and J lost 8 bases; unmatched junction nucleotides: 4. The length of the CDR3 is 13 residues.

The V and J genes are TRBV2 and TRBJ2-2; 8 bases match TRBD1. With V trimmed by 11 bases and J by 3 bases, 5 bases remained unmatched. The CDR3 has 13 amino acids. CDR1 is SNHLY, CDR2 FYNNEI, per germline. The CDR3 sequence: CAGGQGDTGELFF. The CDR3 DNA reads TGTGCCGGTGGACAGGGTGACACCGGGGAGCTGTTTTTT.

CDR3 loop: CASSLSGGFYNEQFF. Here the CDR3 DNA reads TGTGCCAGCAGCTTGTCAGGGGGCTTCTACAATGAGCAGTTCTTC. The chain carries TRBV5-8 and TRBJ2-1; 8 bases agree with TRBD1. The CDR3 totals 15 residues. V was clipped by 1 base and J by 3 bases; unmatched bases: 3. Looked up from germline, CDR1 is SGHTS and CDR2 is YDEGEE.

This clone was counted many times. The rearrangement joins TRBV7-9 to TRBJ2-7; TRBD2 matches 15 bases. The CDR3 is 16 residues long. J was trimmed by 4 bases and V by 4 bases; bases with no gene match: 5. CDR1 and CDR2 (germline): SEHNR, FQNEAQ (reference sequence). The CDR3 region has the DNA TGTGCCAGCAGCTATGGACTAGCGGGAGGGATTTACGAGCAGTACTTC. Encoded protein: CASSYGLAGGIYEQYF.

The CDR3, as DNA: TGCGCCAGTAAATTAGGGGCGAGAGAGAGGACTGAAGCTTTCTTT. Amino acids: CASKLGARERTEAFF. The rearrangement uses TRBV5-1 and TRBJ1-1, with D possibly TRBD1 on 5 matching bases. With 8 bases removed from V and 5 bases from J, the gap between germline ends came to 22 bases. Germline assignment: CDR1 SGHRS and CDR2 YFSETQ. CDR3 length: 15 residues.

This clone was observed a handful of times. J is TRBJ2-7 and V is TRBV19; D might be TRBD2 (6 bases). Trimming left V 5 bases short and J 5 bases short, with 19 bases between. The CDR3 loop spans 15 amino acids. The V gene's germline CDR1 is LNHDA and CDR2 SQIVND (reference sequence). The CDR3 here is CASSGTMEGTDEQYF. The CDR3 DNA sequence: TGTGCCAGTAGTGGCACAATGGAGGGAACGGACGAGCAGTACTTC.

V usage is TRBV6-5 and J usage is TRBJ2-7; D is possibly TRBD1 (6 bases). CDR3 length: 15 amino acids. V lost 6 bases to trimming and J lost 4 bases, with 19 bases between them. Looked up from germline, CDR1 is MNHEY and CDR2 is SVGAGI. CDR3 protein: CASSSYDRTKYEQYF. The CDR3 nucleotides are TGTGCCAGCAGCTCCTACGACAGGACGAAATACGAGCAGTACTTC.

The CDR3 coding sequence is TGTGCCAGCAGTCGCTTCGGGGGATTCGGAGATACGCAGTATTTT. Translating it yields CASSRFGGFGDTQYF. V gene TRBV28 combines with J gene TRBJ2-3; maybe TRBD2 (6 bases). The germline V gene has CDR1 MDHEN and CDR2 SYDVKM. The V end lost 5 bases, the J end lost 5 bases, and 17 bases lay between the germline ends. The CDR3 totals 15 residues. The full variable domain, its missing parts supplied by reference TRBV28 and TRBJ2-3, is DVKVTQSSRYLVKRTGEKVFLECVQDMDHENMFWYRQDPGLGLRLIYFSYDVKMKEKGDIPEGYSVSREKKERFSLILESASTNQTSMYLCASSRFGGFGDTQYFGPGTRLTVL.

V and J are TRBV5-6 and TRBJ1-1; D is unresolved. Germline CDR1 and CDR2: SGHDT and YYEEEE. Trimming pared 2 bases from V and 6 bases from J, leaving 5 bases between. CDR3 length: 11 residues. CDR3 DNA sequence: TGTGCCAGCAGCTTTCGCGCTGAAGCTTTCTTT. Amino acids: CASSFRAEAFF.

This chain joins TRBV7-3 and TRBJ2-1; 13 positions agree with TRBD2. Germline CDR1 reads SGHTA; CDR2 reads FQGTGA. The CDR3 runs to 16 residues. V shed 4 bases, J shed 8 bases, and the junction held 8 bases outside the gene matches. CDR3 coding DNA: TGTGCCAGCAGCTCAATACTAGCGGGAGGGCCGTATGAGCAGTTCTTC. Encoded protein: CASSSILAGGPYEQFF.

The V call is TRBV28, the J call TRBJ2-7, with TRBD2 matching 7 bases. Per germline, CDR1 MDHEN and CDR2 SYDVKM. This CDR3 spans 15 amino acids. Trimming cost V 6 bases and J 7 bases; bases outside gene matches: 15. CDR3 sequence (DNA): TGTGCCAGCAGGGGGATGAGGGAGGGGCGGCGAGAGCAGTACTTC. Translating it yields CASRGMREGRREQYF.

This clone was seen once. The chain uses TRBV4-1 and TRBJ1-2; D is undetermined. The germline V gene encodes CDR1 MGHRA and CDR2 YSYEKL. V was clipped by 1 base and J by 1 base, with 13 bases between them. This CDR3 region has 16 residues. CDR3 DNA sequence: TGCGCCAGCAGCCAAGGAAAGGAGGCCCTTAACTATGGCTACACCTTC. Its translation: CASSQGKEALNYGYTF.

The V and J genes are TRBV5-4 and TRBJ2-5; 14 bases fit TRBD2. This CDR3 comprises 16 residues. Germline V gene sequence: CDR1 SGHNT, CDR2 YYREEE (reference sequence). J lost 2 bases, V lost 5 bases, and 5 bases had no gene match. CDR3: CASSTGTSGSQETQYF. The CDR3 nucleotides read TGTGCCAGCAGTACCGGGACTAGCGGGAGTCAAGAGACCCAGTACTTC.

The chain is built from TRBV19 and TRBJ2-3; the D gene is possibly TRBD1 (6 bases). The CDR3 loop spans 16 amino acids. The germline CDR1 and CDR2 sequences are LNHDA and SQIVND (reference sequence). Trimming cost V 5 bases and J 4 bases, with 19 bases left between them. In DNA, the CDR3 is TGTGCCAGTAGTGAACGGGACATGCGTCAGTCAGATACGCAGTATTTT. It encodes CASSERDMRQSDTQYF.

This sequence joins TRBV10-2 and TRBJ2-7, with D possibly TRBD2 on 6 matching bases. CDR3 length: 13 residues. V shed 11 bases and J shed 0 bases, with 14 bases lying between them. The germline V gene encodes CDR1 WSHSY and CDR2 SAAADI. This CDR3 reads CAGGSGFSYEQYF. The DNA of the CDR3 is TGCGCCGGGGGGAGCGGTTTCTCCTACGAGCAGTACTTC.

The chain has TRBV5-1 and TRBJ1-4; the match to TRBD1 covers 11 bases. Per the germline V gene, CDR1 is SGHRS and CDR2 is YFSETQ. The CDR3 covers 15 residues. The ends lost 6 bases at V and 4 bases at J; junction bases unmatched: 5. CDR3 nucleotide sequence: TGCGCCAGCACCATAGGGACAGGGGGTAATGAAAAACTGTTTTTT. Its translation: CASTIGTGGNEKLFF.

Comment on this clone: Within the sample, other DNA sequences also encode this same CDR3. The chain recombines TRBV11-2 with TRBJ1-3, with TRBD1 matching over 8 bases. This CDR3 is 16 amino acids long. Germline V gives CDR1 SGHAT, CDR2 FQNNGV. V lost 1 base to trimming and J lost 4 bases; unmatched junction nucleotides: 6. CDR3 coding DNA: TGTGCCAGCAGCTTAGGGGGGACAGGATCCGGAAACACCATATATTTT. This translates into CASSLGGTGSGNTIYF.

Remarks on this clone: Other DNA sequences in this specimen translate into the identical CDR3. The rearrangement joins TRBV7-9 to TRBJ2-1; unclear D gene. The V gene's germline CDR1 is SEHNR and CDR2 FQNEAQ (reference sequence). V was cut by 3 bases and J by 4 bases, with 10 bases left in between. The CDR3 loop spans 14 amino acids. CDR3 in amino acids: CASSFSTGYNEQFF. For the CDR3, the DNA is TGTGCCAGCAGCTTCTCGACGGGTTACAATGAGCAGTTCTTC.

The chain carries TRBV3-1 (or the pseudogene TRBV3-2) and TRBJ2-5, with 8 bases lining up with TRBD2. The J segment lost 7 bases and the V segment lost 0 bases, leaving 10 bases of the junction unmatched. CDR3 length equals 16 residues. Germline values: CDR1 LGHDT, CDR2 YNNKEL (reference sequence). CDR3 nucleotide sequence: TGTGCCAGCAGCCAAGAGCCCGGACTAGCTTCAGGGACCCAGTACTTC. It is translated as CASSQEPGLASGTQYF.

The sample holds one count of this clone. This chain uses TRBV27 with TRBJ1-2, with a weak D call TRBD1 (5 bases). With 6 bases removed from V and 2 bases from J, the gap between germline ends came to 16 bases. The CDR3 loop spans 15 amino acids. CDR1 is MNHEY and CDR2 is SMNVEV in the germline V gene (reference sequence). The CDR3, as DNA: TGTGCCAGCAGCAAAGAGACAGAAATAAACTATGGCTACACCTTC. Residues: CASSKETEINYGYTF.

The CDR3 DNA reads TGTGCCAGCGATACCAGACAGGGACCTAATGGCTACACCTTC. Amino acid sequence: CASDTRQGPNGYTF. The genes are TRBV21-1 and TRBJ1-2; TRBD1, the D gene given by the table, was not confirmed from the DNA. TRBV21-1 is flagged as a pseudogene. CDR3 length: 14 amino acids.

This chain connects TRBV4-1 to TRBJ2-2; a weak D match, TRBD2 (5 bases). V was pared by 1 base and J by 0 bases, with 9 bases between. Germline V gene sequence: CDR1 MGHRA, CDR2 YSYEKL. The CDR3 contains 16 residues. CDR3 nucleotides: TGCGCCAGCAGCCAAGCGGACTTTCCGAACACCGGGGAGCTGTTTTTT. Its protein product is CASSQADFPNTGELFF.

The chain recombines TRBV28 with TRBJ1-2; TRBD1 matches at 8 bases. The trim removed 6 bases at V and 8 bases at J, leaving 11 bases unmatched. CDR1 is MDHEN, CDR2 SYDVKM, per germline. The CDR3 runs 14 residues. CDR3 loop: CASREGQGAGGYTF. In DNA, the CDR3 is TGTGCCAGCAGGGAGGGGCAGGGGGCCGGAGGCTACACCTTC.

The chain combines TRBV28 with TRBJ2-3, with 8 nucleotides matching TRBD2. Germline-derived CDR1 and CDR2 are MDHEN and SYDVKM. The CDR3 extends over 15 amino acids. J gave up 7 bases and V 2 bases, and 8 bases lay outside the gene matches. The CDR3 protein is CASSLLAGGENTQYF. CDR3 DNA sequence: TGTGCCAGCAGTTTACTAGCGGGTGGGGAGAATACGCAGTATTTT.

There are a few counts of this clone. The V call is TRBV27, the J call TRBJ2-6; no clear D. Germline V CDR1 and CDR2: MNHEY, SMNVEV (reference sequence). Trimming stripped 4 bases from V and 0 bases from J, with 4 bases between. CDR3 size: 14 residues. The CDR3 loop reads CASSSHSGANVLTF. In DNA form, the CDR3 reads TGTGCCAGCAGTTCCCACTCTGGGGCCAACGTCCTGACTTTC.